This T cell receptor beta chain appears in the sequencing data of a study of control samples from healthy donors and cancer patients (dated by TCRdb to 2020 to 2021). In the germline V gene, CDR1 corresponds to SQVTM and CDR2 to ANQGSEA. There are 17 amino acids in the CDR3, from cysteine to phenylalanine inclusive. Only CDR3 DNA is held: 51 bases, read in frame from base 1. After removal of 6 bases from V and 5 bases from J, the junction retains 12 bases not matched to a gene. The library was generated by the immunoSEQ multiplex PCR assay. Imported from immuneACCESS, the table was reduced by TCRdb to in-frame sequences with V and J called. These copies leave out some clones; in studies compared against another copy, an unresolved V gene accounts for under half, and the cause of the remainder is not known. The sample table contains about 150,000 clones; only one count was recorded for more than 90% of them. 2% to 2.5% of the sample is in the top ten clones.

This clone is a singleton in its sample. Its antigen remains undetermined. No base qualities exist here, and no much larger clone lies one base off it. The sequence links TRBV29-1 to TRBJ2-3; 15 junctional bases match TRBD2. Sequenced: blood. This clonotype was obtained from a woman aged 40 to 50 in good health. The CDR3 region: CSVAGTSGGTGEDTQYF. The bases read TGCAGCGTCGCCGGGACTAGCGGGGGGACAGGGGAAGATACGCAGTATTTT.